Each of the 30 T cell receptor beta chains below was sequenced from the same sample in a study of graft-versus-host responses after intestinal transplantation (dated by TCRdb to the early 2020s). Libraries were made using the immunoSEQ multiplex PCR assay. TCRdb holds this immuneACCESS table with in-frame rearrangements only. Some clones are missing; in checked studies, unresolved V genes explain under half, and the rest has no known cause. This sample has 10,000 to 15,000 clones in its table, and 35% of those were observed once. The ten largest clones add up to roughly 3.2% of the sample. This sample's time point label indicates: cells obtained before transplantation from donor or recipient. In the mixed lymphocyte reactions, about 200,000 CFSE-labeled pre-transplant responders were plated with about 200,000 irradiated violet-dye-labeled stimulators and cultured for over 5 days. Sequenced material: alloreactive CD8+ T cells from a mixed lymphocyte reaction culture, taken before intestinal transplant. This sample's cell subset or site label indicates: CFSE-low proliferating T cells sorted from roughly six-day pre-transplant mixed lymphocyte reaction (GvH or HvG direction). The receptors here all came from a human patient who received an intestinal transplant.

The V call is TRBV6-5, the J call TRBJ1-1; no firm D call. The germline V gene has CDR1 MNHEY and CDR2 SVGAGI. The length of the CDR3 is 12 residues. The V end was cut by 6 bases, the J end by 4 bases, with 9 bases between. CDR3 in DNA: TGTGCCAGCAGCGAAGATGGCACTGAAGCTTTCTTT. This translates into CASSEDGTEAFF.

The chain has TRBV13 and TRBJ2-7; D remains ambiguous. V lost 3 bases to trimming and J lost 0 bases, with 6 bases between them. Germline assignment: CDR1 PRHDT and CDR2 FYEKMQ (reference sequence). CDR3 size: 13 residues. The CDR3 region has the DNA TGTGCCAGCAGCTTTACGGGCTCCTACGAGCAGTACTTC. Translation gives CASSFTGSYEQYF.

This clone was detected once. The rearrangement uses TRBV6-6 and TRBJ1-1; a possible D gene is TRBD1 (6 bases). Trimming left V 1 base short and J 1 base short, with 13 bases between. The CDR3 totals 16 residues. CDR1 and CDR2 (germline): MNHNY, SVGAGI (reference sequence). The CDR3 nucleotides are TGTGCCAGCAGTTACTGGGGGCCGGCGCCGAACACTGAAGCTTTCTTT. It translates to CASSYWGPAPNTEAFF.

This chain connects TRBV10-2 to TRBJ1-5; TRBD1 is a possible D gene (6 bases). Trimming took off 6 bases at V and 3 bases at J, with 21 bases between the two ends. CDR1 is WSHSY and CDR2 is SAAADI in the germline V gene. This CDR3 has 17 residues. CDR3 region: CASSDVSAGTFNQPQHF. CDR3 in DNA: TGCGCCAGCAGCGACGTTTCGGCCGGGACATTCAATCAGCCCCAGCATTTT.

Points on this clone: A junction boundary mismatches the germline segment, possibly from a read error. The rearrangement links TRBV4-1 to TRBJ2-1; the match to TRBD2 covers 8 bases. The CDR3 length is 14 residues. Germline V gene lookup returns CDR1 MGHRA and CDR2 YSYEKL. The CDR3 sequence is CASSQAGLAHEQFF. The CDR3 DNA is TGTGCCAGCAGCCAAGCCGGACTAGCCCATGAGCAGTTCTTC.

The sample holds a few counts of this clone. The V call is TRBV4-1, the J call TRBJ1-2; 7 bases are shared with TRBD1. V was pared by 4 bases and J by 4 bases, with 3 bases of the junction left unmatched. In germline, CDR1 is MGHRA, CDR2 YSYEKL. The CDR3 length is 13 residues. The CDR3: CASSLDRSYGYTF. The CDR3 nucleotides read TGCGCCAGCAGCCTGGACAGGTCCTATGGCTACACCTTC.

CDR3 DNA: TGCGCCAGCAGCCAAGATATAAGTAGGGCTGAAGCTTTCTTT. It codes for CASSQDISRAEAFF. This chain connects TRBV4-1 to TRBJ1-1; D is uncertain. This CDR3 contains 14 residues. V dropped 0 bases and J dropped 6 bases, with 11 bases sitting between them. In germline, CDR1 is MGHRA, CDR2 YSYEKL.

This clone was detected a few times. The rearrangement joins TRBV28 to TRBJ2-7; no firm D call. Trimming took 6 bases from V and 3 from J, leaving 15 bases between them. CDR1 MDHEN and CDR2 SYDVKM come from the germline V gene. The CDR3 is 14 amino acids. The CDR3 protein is CASRVWKGGYEQYF. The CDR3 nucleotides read TGTGCCAGCAGGGTCTGGAAAGGCGGCTACGAGCAGTACTTC.

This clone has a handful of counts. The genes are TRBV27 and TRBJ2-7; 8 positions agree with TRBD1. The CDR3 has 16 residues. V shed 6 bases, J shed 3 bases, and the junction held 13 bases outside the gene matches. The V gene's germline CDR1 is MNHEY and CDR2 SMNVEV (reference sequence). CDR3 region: CASSLTGQGAFYEQYF. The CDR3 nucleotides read TGTGCCAGCAGCCTCACGGGGCAGGGGGCATTCTACGAGCAGTACTTC.

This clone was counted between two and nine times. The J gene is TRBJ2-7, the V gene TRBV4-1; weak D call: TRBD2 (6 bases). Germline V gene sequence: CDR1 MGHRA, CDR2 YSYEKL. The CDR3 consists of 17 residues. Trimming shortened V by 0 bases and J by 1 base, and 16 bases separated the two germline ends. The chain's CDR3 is CASSQDGWGVGSYEQYF. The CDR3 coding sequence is TGCGCCAGCAGCCAAGATGGTTGGGGGGTTGGGTCCTACGAGCAGTACTTC.

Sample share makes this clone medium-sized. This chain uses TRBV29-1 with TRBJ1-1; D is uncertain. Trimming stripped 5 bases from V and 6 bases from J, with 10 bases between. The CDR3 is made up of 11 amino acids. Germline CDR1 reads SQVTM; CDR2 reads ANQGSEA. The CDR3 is CSVPGTPEAFF. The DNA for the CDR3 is TGCAGCGTTCCGGGAACCCCTGAAGCTTTCTTT.

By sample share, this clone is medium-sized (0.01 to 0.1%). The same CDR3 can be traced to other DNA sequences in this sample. The DNA for the CDR3 is TGTGCCAGCACCTTTGGGATTGTCTACGAGCAGTACTTC. This codes for CASTFGIVYEQYF. The V and J genes are TRBV5-6 and TRBJ2-7; D call uncertain. Germline V gene data show CDR1 as SGHDT and CDR2 as YYEEEE. The CDR3 extends over 13 amino acids. V lost 6 bases and J 3 bases, leaving 13 bases between the germline ends.

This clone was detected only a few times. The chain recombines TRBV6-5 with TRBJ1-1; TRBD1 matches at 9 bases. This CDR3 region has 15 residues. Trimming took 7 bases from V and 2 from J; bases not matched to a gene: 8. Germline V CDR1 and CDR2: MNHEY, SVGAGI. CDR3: CASTQTGGSNTEAFF. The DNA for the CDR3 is TGTGCCAGCACCCAGACAGGGGGTAGTAACACTGAAGCTTTCTTT.

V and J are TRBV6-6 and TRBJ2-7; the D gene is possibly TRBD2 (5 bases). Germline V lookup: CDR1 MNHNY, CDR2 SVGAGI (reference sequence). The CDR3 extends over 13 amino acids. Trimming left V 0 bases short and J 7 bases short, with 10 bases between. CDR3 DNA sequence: TGTGCCAGCAGTTACTCCGTGACGGGGGAGCAGTACTTC. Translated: CASSYSVTGEQYF.

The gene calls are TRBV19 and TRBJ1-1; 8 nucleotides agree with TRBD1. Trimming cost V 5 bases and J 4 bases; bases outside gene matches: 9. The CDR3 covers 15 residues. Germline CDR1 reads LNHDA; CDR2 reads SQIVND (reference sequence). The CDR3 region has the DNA TGTGCCAGTAGTCCGCCGAAGACAGGGGTCACTGAAGCTTTCTTT. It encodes CASSPPKTGVTEAFF.

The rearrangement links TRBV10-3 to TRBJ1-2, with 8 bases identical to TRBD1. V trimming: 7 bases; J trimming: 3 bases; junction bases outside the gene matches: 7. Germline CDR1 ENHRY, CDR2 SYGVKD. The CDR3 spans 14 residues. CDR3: CAITEQGAYYGYTF. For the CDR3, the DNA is TGTGCCATCACCGAGCAGGGGGCTTACTATGGCTACACCTTC.

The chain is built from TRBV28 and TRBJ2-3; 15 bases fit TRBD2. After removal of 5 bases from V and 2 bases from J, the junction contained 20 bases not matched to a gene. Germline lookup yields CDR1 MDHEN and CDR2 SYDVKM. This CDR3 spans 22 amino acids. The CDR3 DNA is TGTGCCAGCAGTACACGTTGGCAGTTAGGACTAGCGGGAGGGTCCTTCACAGATACGCAGTATTTT. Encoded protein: CASSTRWQLGLAGGSFTDTQYF.

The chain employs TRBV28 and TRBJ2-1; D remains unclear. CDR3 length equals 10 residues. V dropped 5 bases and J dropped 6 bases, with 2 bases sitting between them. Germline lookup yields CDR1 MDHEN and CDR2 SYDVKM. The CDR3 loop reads CASSRNEQFF. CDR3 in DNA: TGTGCCAGCAGTCGCAATGAGCAGTTCTTC.

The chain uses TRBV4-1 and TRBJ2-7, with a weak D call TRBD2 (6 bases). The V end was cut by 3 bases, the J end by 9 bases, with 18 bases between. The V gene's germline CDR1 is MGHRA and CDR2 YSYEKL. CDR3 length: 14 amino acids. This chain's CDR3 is CASSQPPGGIGQYF. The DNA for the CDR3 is TGCGCCAGCAGCCAGCCCCCTGGGGGGATCGGGCAGTACTTC.

The CDR3: CASSSGPVYEQYF. The DNA for the CDR3 is TGTGCCAGCAGTTCGGGACCGGTCTACGAGCAGTACTTC. J is TRBJ2-7 and V is TRBV6-1, with D tentatively TRBD1 or TRBD2 (5 bases each). The CDR3 has 13 residues. Deletions cut 5 bases from V and 3 bases from J, with 11 bases between. The germline gives CDR1 MNHNS, CDR2 SASEGT.

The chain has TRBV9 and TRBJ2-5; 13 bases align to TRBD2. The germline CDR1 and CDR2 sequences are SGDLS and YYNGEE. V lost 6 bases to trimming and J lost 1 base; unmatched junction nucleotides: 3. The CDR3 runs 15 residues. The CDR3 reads CASIGTSGIQETQYF. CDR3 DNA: TGTGCCAGCATCGGGACTAGCGGGATCCAAGAGACCCAGTACTTC. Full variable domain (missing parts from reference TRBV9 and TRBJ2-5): DSGVTQTPKHLITATGQRVTLRCSPRSGDLSVYWYQQSLDQGLQFLIQYYNGEERAKGNILERFSAQQFPDLHSELNLSSLELGDSALYFCASIGTSGIQETQYFGPGTRLLVL.

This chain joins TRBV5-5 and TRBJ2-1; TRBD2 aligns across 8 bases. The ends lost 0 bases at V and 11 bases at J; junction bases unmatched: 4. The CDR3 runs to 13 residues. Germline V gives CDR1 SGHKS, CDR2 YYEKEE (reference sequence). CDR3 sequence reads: CASSLGVAGQQFF. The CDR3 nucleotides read TGTGCCAGCAGCTTGGGGGTAGCGGGACAGCAGTTCTTC.

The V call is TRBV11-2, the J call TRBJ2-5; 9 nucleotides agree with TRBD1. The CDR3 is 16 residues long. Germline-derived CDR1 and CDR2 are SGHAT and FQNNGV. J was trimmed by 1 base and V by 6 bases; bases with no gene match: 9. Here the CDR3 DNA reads TGTGCCAGCAGAGCTTATCTGGGACAGGGCCAAGAGACCCAGTACTTC. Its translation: CASRAYLGQGQETQYF.

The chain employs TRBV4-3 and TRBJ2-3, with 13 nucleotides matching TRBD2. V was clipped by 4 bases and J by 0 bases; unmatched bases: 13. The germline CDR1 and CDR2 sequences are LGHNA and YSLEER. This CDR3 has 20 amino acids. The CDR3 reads CASSPAGPGTSGISTDTQYF. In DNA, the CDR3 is TGCGCCAGCAGCCCCGCCGGCCCCGGGACTAGCGGGATAAGCACAGATACGCAGTATTTT.

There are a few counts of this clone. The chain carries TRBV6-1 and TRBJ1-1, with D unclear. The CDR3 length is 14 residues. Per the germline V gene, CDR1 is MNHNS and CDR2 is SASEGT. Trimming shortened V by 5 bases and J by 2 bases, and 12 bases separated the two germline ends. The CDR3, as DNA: TGTGCCAGCAGTTTGTCCGGCCTTAACACTGAAGCTTTCTTT. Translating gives CASSLSGLNTEAFF.

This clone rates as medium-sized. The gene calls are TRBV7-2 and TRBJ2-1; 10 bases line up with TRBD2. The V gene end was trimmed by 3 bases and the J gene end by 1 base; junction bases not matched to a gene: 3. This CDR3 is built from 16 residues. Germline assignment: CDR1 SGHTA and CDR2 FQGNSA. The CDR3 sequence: CASSLASGSSYNEQFF. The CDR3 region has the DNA TGTGCCAGCAGCTTGGCTAGCGGGAGTTCCTACAATGAGCAGTTCTTC.

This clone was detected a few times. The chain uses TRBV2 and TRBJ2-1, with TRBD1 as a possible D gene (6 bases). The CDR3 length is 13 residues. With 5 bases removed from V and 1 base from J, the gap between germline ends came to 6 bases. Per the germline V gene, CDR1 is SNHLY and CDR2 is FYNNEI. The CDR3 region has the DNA TGTGCCAGCAGTCAGGGGTCCTACAATGAGCAGTTCTTC. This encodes CASSQGSYNEQFF.

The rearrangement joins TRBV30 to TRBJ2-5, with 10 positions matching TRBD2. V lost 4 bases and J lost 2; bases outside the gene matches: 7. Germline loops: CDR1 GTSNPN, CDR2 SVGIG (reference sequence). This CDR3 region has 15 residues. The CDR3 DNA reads TGTGCCTGGACCTTAGCGGGAGGCGCTCAAGAGACCCAGTACTTC. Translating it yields CAWTLAGGAQETQYF. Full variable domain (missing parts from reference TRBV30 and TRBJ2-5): SQTIHQWPATLVQPVGSPLSLECTVEGTSNPNLYWYRQAAGRGLQLLFYSVGIGQISSEVPQNLSASRPQDRQFILSSKKLLLSDSGFYLCAWTLAGGAQETQYFGPGTRLLVL.

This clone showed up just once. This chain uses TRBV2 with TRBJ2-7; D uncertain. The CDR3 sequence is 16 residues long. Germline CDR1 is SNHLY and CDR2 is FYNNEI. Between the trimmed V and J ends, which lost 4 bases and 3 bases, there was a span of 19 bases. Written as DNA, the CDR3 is TGTGCCAGCAGTGTAGGGTGGGATGTTGGGCTCTACGAGCAGTACTTC. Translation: CASSVGWDVGLYEQYF.

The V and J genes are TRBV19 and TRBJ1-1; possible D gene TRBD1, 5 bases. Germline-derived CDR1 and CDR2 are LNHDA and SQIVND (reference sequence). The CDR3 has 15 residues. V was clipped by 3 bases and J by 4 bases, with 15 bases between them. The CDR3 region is CASSMGTVMSTEAFF. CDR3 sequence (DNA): TGTGCCAGTAGTATGGGGACCGTCATGAGCACTGAAGCTTTCTTT.